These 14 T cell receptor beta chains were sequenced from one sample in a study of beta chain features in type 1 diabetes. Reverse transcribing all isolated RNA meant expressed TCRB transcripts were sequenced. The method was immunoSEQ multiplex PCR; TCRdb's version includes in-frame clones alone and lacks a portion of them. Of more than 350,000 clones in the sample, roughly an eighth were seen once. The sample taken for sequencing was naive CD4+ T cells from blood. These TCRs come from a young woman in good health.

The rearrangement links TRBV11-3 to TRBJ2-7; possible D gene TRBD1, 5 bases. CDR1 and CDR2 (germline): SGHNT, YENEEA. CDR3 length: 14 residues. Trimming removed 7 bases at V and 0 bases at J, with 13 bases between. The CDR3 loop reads CASTLTEISYEQYF. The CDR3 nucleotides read TGTGCCAGCACTCTGACAGAGATCTCCTACGAGCAGTACTTC.

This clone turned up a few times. In DNA, the CDR3 is TGTGCCAGCAGTTTATGGGGGACAGGGCGCTACGAGCAGTACGTC. Amino acids: CASSLWGTGRYEQYV. The V and J genes are TRBV28 and TRBJ2-7; 9 bases fit TRBD1. The CDR3 has 15 amino acids. With V trimmed by 0 bases and J by 3 bases, 3 bases remained unmatched. CDR1 is MDHEN, CDR2 SYDVKM, per germline.

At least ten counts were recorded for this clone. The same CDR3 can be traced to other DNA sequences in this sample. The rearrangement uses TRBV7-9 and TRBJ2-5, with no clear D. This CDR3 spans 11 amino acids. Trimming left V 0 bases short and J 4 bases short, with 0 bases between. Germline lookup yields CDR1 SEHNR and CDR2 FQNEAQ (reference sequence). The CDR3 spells CASSLAETQYF. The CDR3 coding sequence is TGTGCCAGCAGCTTAGCAGAGACCCAGTACTTC.

The CDR3 region is CASMGQDHYEQYV. CDR3 coding DNA: TGTGCCAGCATGGGACAGGACCACTACGAGCAGTACGTC. The chain joins TRBV7-9 to TRBJ2-7; the match to TRBD1 covers 8 bases. With V trimmed by 7 bases and J by 3 bases, 5 bases remained unmatched. The CDR3 contains 13 residues. CDR1 and CDR2 from the germline V gene are SEHNR and FQNEAQ (reference sequence).

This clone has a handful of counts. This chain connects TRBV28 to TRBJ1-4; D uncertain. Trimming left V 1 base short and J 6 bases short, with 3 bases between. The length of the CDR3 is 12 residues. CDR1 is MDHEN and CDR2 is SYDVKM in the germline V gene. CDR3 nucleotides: TGTGCCAGCAGTTTATTGGATGAAAAACTGTTTTTT. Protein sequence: CASSLLDEKLFF.

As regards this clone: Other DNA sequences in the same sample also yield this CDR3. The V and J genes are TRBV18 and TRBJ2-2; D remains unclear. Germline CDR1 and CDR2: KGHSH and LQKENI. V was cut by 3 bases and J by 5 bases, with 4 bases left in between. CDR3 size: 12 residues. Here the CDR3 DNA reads TGTGCCAGCTCACCTTCTACCGGGGAGCTGTTTTTT. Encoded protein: CASSPSTGELFF.

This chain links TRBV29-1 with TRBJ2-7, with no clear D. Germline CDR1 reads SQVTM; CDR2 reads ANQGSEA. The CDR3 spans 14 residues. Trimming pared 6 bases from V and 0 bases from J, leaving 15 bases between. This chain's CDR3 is CSVTDPSTSYEQYF. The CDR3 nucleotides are TGCAGCGTAACCGACCCTTCGACCTCCTACGAGCAGTACTTC.

CDR3: CASSRTATPGTEAFF. The DNA of the CDR3 is TGTGCCAGCAGCCGGACAGCCACCCCGGGAACTGAAGCTTTCTTT. This chain connects TRBV7-3 to TRBJ1-1, with D perhaps matching TRBD1 (6 bases). Deletions cut 5 bases from V and 5 bases from J, with 18 bases between. Germline CDR1 is SGHTA and CDR2 is FQGTGA. The CDR3 length is 15 residues. The variable domain in full, with the rest retrieved from reference TRBV7-3 and TRBJ1-1, is GAGVSQTPSNKVTEKGKYVELRCDPISGHTALYWYRQSLGQGPEFLIYFQGTGAADDSGLPNDRFFAVRPEGSVSTLKIQRTERGDSAVYLCASSRTATPGTEAFFGQGTRLTVV.

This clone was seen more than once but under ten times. CDR3 in amino acids: CASSAGWVDYGYTF. The CDR3 coding sequence is TGTGCCAGCAGCGCAGGGTGGGTAGACTATGGCTACACCTTC. V is TRBV9 and J is TRBJ1-2, with D tentatively TRBD1 (5 bases). V lost 3 bases and J 3 bases, leaving 12 bases between the germline ends. Germline CDR1 SGDLS, CDR2 YYNGEE. This CDR3 region has 14 residues.

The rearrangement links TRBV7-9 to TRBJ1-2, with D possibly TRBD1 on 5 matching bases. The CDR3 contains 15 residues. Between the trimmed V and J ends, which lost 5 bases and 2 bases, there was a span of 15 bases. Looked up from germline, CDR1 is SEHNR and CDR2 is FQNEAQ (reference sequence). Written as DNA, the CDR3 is TGTGCCAGCAGCGCAAGTCGAGGGGTGAACTATGGCTACACCTTC. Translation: CASSASRGVNYGYTF.

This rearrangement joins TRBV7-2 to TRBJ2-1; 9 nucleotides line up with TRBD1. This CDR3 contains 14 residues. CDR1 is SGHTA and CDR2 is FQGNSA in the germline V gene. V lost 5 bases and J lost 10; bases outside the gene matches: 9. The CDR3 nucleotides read TGTGCCAGCAGCCGGAGGGACAGGGTGGGGGAGCAGTTCTTC. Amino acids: CASSRRDRVGEQFF. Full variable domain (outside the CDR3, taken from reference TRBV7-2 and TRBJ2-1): GAGVSQSPSNKVTEKGKDVELRCDPISGHTALYWYRQSLGQGLEFLIYFQGNSAPDKSGLPSDRFSAERTGGSVSTLTIQRTQQEDSAVYLCASSRRDRVGEQFFGPGTRLTVL.

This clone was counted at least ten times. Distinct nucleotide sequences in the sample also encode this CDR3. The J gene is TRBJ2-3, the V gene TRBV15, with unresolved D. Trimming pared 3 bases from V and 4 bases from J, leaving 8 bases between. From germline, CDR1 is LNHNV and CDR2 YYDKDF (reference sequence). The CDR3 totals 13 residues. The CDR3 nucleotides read TGTGCCACCAGCAGGGGCACATCAGATACGCAGTATTTT. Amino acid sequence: CATSRGTSDTQYF.

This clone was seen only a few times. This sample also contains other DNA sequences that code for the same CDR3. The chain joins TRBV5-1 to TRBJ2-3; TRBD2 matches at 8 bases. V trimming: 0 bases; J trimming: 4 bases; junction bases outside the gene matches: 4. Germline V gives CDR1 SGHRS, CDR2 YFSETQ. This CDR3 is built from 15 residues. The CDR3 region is CASSLAAGGADTQYF. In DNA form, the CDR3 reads TGCGCCAGCAGCTTGGCCGCGGGAGGTGCAGATACGCAGTATTTT.

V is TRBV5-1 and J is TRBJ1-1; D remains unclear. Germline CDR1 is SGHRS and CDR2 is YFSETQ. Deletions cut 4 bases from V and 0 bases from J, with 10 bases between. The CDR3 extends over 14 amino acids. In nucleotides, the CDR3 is TGCGCCAGCAGCCCCAGTTCAGTGAACACTGAAGCTTTCTTT. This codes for CASSPSSVNTEAFF.